This is a list of T cell receptor beta chains from one sample in a study of shared clonotypes between healthy human individuals. This table comes from immunoSEQ multiplex PCR, and its TCRdb copy is limited to in-frame clones, with some not included. This table holds about 490,000 clones, over 60% found once. Material: PBMCs. Receptor source: a woman in her thirties or forties in good health. Some clones in this sample may be carry-over from other donors' samples. Both conserved end residues are part of each CDR3. D genes are given only for firm matches. Rows give clone size only sometimes, using once, few, many, or a class for an expanded clone.

DNA: TGTGCCAGCTCACCAGGACGAGGGGGAAGAAGGGCCGGGGAGCTGTTTTTT; CDR3: CASSPGRGGRRAGELFF; J: TRBJ2-2; D: NA; size: NA; V: TRBV18
DNA: TGTGCCAGCAGTGAAGCAGGGTTTGACACTGAAGCTTTCTTT; CDR3: CASSEAGFDTEAFF; J: TRBJ1-1; D: NA; size: NA; V: TRBV6-1
DNA: TGTGCCAGCAGTTTATTGGGGACAGGGTATGATGGCTACACCTTC; CDR3: CASSLLGTGYDGYTF; J: TRBJ1-2; D: TRBD1; size: few; V: TRBV28
DNA: TGTGCCATCAGTGATGGGGCGGGAGGCCAAGAGACCCAGTACTTC; CDR3: CAISDGAGGQETQYF; J: TRBJ2-5; D: TRBD2; size: NA; V: TRBV10-3
DNA: TGTGCCAGCAGCGGGCTAGCGGGAGGGCCGCGTGAGCAGTTCTTC; CDR3: CASSGLAGGPREQFF; J: TRBJ2-1; D: TRBD2; size: NA; V: TRBV11-3
DNA: TGTGCCAGCAGCCCCCCGGGCAGTTACTACGAGCAGTACTTC; CDR3: CASSPPGSYYEQYF; J: TRBJ2-7; D: NA; size: NA; V: TRBV7-2
DNA: TGTGCCAGCAGTTCCCCCGGTTTCTCTGGGGCCAACGTCCTGACTTTC; CDR3: CASSSPGFSGANVLTF; J: TRBJ2-6; D: NA; size: NA; V: TRBV7-9
DNA: TGTGCCACCAGCAGACCCTGGACAGGGAATATTCAGCCCCAGCATTTT; CDR3: CATSRPWTGNIQPQHF; J: TRBJ1-5; D: TRBD1; size: NA; V: TRBV15
DNA: TGTGCCTGGAGTGTTTCGGGGGTGACTGAAGCTTTCTTT; CDR3: CAWSVSGVTEAFF; J: TRBJ1-1; D: NA; size: NA; V: TRBV30
DNA: TGTGCCAGTAGTTCGACAGGGGGAGACTATGGCTACACCTTC; CDR3: CASSSTGGDYGYTF; J: TRBJ1-2; D: TRBD1; size: NA; V: TRBV19
DNA: TGTGCCAGCAGCCTGACAGGGAACCAAGAGACCCAGTACTTC; CDR3: CASSLTGNQETQYF; J: TRBJ2-5; D: TRBD1; size: NA; V: TRBV7-3
DNA: TGCGCCAGCAGCTTTCTAGGAAGGCAAGAGACCCAGTACTTC; CDR3: CASSFLGRQETQYF; J: TRBJ2-5; D: NA; size: few; V: TRBV5-1
DNA: TGTGCCAGCAGCGAACAGGGGGGGTACAATGAGCAGTTCTTC; CDR3: CASSEQGGYNEQFF; J: TRBJ2-1; D: NA; size: NA; V: TRBV6-4
DNA: TGCGCCAGCAGCCACCGCCGGGACAACACCGGGGAGCTGTTTTTT; CDR3: CASSHRRDNTGELFF; J: TRBJ2-2; D: NA; size: NA; V: TRBV4-1
DNA: TGTGCCAGCAGACCTCTAGCGGGAGTAGGCAATGAGCAGTTCTTC; CDR3: CASRPLAGVGNEQFF; J: TRBJ2-1; D: TRBD2; size: NA; V: TRBV11-2
DNA: TGCGCCAGCAGCTTGGAGGGACAAGAGAACACTGAAGCTTTCTTT; CDR3: CASSLEGQENTEAFF; J: TRBJ1-1; D: NA; size: NA; V: TRBV5-1
DNA: TGTGCCAGCAGTTTAGATTTTAGCCGTTCCTACGAGCAGTACTTC; CDR3: CASSLDFSRSYEQYF; J: TRBJ2-7; D: NA; size: many; V: TRBV28
DNA: TGCGCCAGCCGGGACCCTAGCCGGGGCTACACCTTC; CDR3: CASRDPSRGYTF; J: TRBJ1-2; D: NA; size: NA; V: TRBV5-1
DNA: TGTGCTAGCAGGAAGTACACCGGGGAGCTGTTTTTT; CDR3: CASRKYTGELFF; J: TRBJ2-2; D: NA; size: NA; V: TRBV7-7
DNA: TGTGCCAGCAGTTTATTTCCCAGGGCGGGACTCCGTCTCGCGGAGCAGTTCTTC; CDR3: CASSLFPRAGLRLAEQFF; J: TRBJ2-1; D: NA; size: NA; V: TRBV28
DNA: TGTGCCAGCAGTCCGCGGGAGGGGGGGTCCTACGAGCAGTACTTC; CDR3: CASSPREGGSYEQYF; J: TRBJ2-7; D: TRBD2; size: few; V: TRBV6-6
DNA: TGTGCCAGCAGCTTAGCACTAGCGAGAGACGAGCAGTACTTC; CDR3: CASSLALARDEQYF; J: TRBJ2-7; D: TRBD2; size: NA; V: TRBV7-8
DNA: TGTGCCAGCAGTTACTCCGATCAGAACACCGGGGAGCTGTTTTTT; CDR3: CASSYSDQNTGELFF; J: TRBJ2-2; D: NA; size: NA; V: TRBV6-7
DNA: TGTGCCTGGGAGGGCGCTAACTATGGCTACACCTTC; CDR3: CAWEGANYGYTF; J: TRBJ1-2; D: NA; size: many; V: TRBV30
DNA: TGTGCCAGCTCACCCAGTGGGGGGAAGAACACTGAAGCTTTCTTT; CDR3: CASSPSGGKNTEAFF; J: TRBJ1-1; D: NA; size: NA; V: TRBV18
DNA: TGTGCCAGCAGCCAGACGACGGGGGCCAACGTCCTGACTTTC; CDR3: CASSQTTGANVLTF; J: TRBJ2-6; D: NA; size: NA; V: TRBV14
DNA: TGTGCCAGCAGCTCACGTCTAGCGGGGTCCTACGAGCAGTACTTC; CDR3: CASSSRLAGSYEQYF; J: TRBJ2-7; D: TRBD2; size: NA; V: TRBV5-4